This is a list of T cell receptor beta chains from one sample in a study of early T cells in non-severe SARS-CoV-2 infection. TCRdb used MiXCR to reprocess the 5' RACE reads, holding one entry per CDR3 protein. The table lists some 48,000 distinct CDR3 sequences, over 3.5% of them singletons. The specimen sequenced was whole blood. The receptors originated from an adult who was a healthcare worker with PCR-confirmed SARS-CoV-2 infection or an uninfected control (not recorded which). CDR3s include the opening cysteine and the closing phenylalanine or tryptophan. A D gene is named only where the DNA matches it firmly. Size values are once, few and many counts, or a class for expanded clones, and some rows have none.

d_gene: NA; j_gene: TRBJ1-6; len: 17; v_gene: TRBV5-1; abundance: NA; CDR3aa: CASSLKSPPGFDSPLHF; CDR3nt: TGCGCCAGCAGCTTAAAATCACCACCCGGGTTTGATTCACCCCTCCACTTT
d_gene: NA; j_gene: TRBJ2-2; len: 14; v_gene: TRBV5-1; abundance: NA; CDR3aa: CASSLDPVTGELFF; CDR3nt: TGCGCCAGCAGCTTGGACCCTGTCACCGGGGAGCTGTTTTTT
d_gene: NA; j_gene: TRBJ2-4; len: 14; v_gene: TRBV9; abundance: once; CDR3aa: CASSADSSKNIQYF; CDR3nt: TGTGCCAGCAGCGCCGACAGTTCCAAAAACATTCAGTACTTC
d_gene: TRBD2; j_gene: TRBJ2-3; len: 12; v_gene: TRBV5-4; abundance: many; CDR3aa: CASSPAGGTQYF; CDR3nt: TGTGCCAGCAGCCCCGCGGGGGGGACGCAGTATTTT
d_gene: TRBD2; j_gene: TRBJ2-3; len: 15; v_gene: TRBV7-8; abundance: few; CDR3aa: CASSWTSGGTDTQYF; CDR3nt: TGTGCCAGCAGCTGGACTAGCGGGGGCACAGATACGCAGTATTTT
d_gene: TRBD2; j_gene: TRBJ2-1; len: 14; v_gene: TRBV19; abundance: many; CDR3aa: CASSIEGGDNEQFF; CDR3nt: TGTGCCAGTAGTATAGAGGGAGGGGACAATGAGCAGTTCTTC
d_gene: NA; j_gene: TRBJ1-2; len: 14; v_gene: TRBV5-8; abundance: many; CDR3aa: CASSLEGHSYGYTF; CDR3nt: TGTGCCAGCAGCTTGGAGGGGCATTCTTATGGCTACACCTTC
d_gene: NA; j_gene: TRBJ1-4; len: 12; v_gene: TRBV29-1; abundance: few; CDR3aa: CSVGREAEKLFF; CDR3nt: TGCAGCGTGGGACGCGAGGCCGAAAAACTGTTTTTT
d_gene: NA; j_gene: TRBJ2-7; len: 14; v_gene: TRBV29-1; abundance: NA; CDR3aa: CSVVTSSVGYEQYF; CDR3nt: TGCAGCGTTGTGACAAGCTCAGTGGGCTACGAGCAGTACTTC
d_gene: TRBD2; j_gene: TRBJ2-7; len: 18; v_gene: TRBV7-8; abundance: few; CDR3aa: CASSLDGLAGAGSYEQYF; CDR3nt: TGTGCCAGCAGCTTAGACGGACTAGCGGGGGCGGGATCCTACGAGCAGTACTTC
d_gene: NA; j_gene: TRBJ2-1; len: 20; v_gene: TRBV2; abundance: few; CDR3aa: CASSEANWYYMGGEDNEQFF; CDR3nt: TGTGCCAGCAGTGAAGCGAACTGGTATTATATGGGCGGGGAAGACAATGAGCAGTTCTTC
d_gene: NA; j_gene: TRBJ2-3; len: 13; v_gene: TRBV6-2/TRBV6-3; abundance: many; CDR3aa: CASNPGVTDTQYF; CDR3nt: TGTGCCAGCAATCCGGGAGTCACAGATACGCAGTATTTT
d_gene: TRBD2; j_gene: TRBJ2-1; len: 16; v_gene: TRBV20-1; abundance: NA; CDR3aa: CSARDLSGVNYNEQFF; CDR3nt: TGCAGTGCTAGAGATCTTAGCGGGGTCAACTACAATGAGCAGTTCTTC
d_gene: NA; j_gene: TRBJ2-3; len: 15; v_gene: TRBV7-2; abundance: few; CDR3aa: CASSPLGRLTDTQYF; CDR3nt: TGTGCCAGCAGTCCCTTGGGCAGGCTCACAGATACGCAGTATTTT
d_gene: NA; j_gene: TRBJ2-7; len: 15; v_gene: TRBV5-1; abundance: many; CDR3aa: CASSPADKPYYEQYF; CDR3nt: TGCGCCAGCAGCCCAGCGGACAAACCCTACTACGAGCAGTACTTC
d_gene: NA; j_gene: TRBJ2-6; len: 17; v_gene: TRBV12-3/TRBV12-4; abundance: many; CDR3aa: CASSLGPPGLGANVLTF; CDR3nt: TGTGCCAGCAGTTTAGGACCTCCCGGGTTAGGGGCCAACGTCCTGACTTTC
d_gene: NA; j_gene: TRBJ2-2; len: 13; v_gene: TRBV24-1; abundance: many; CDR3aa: CATSAPLTGELFF; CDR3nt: TGTGCCACCAGTGCCCCCCTCACCGGGGAGCTGTTTTTT
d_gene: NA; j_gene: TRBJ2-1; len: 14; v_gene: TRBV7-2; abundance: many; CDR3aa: CASSLNQINNEQFF; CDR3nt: TGTGCCAGCAGCTTAAATCAGATAAACAATGAGCAGTTCTTC
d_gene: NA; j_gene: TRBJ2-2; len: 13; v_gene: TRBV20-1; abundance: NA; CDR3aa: CSAKLASSRELFF; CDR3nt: TGCAGTGCTAAGTTAGCCTCTTCCCGGGAGCTGTTTTTT
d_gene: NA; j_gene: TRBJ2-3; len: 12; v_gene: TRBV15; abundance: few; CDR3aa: CATSGGTDTQYF; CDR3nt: TGTGCCACCTCTGGTGGCACAGATACGCAGTATTTT
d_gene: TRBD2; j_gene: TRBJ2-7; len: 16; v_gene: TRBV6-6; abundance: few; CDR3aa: CASSYSGSGSSYEQYF; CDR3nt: TGTGCCAGCAGTTACTCAGGTAGCGGGAGCTCCTACGAGCAGTACTTC
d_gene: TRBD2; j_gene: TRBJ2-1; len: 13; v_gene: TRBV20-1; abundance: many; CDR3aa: CSVGGRSYNEQFF; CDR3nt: TGCAGTGTCGGGGGGAGAAGCTACAATGAGCAGTTCTTC
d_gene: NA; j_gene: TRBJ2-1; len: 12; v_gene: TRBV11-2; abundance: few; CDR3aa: CASSLDYGTQFF; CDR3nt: TGTGCCAGCAGCTTAGATTACGGGACCCAGTTCTTC
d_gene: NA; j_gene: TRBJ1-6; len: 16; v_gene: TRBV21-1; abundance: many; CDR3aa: CASSFRDGDWGSPLHF; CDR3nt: TGTGCCAGCAGCTTTCGGGACGGGGATTGGGGCTCACCCCTCCACTTT
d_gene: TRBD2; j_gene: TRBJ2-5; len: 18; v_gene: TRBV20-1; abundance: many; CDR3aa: CSARVFKGLAGASETQYF; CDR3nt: TGCAGTGCTAGAGTCTTCAAGGGACTAGCGGGAGCGTCGGAGACCCAGTACTTC
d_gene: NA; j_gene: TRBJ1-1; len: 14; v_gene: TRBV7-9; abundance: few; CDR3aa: CASSPAGLNTEAFF; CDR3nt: TGTGCCAGCAGCCCAGCAGGGCTGAACACTGAAGCTTTCTTT
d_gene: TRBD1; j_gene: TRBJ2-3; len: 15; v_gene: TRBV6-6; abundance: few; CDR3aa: CASSHRGLHTDTQYF; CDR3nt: TGTGCCAGCAGTCACAGGGGGCTCCACACAGATACGCAGTATTTT
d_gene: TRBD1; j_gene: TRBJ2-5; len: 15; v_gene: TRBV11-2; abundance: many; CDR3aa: CASSSLGQGKETQYF; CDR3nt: TGTGCCAGCAGCTCATTGGGACAGGGGAAAGAGACCCAGTACTTC
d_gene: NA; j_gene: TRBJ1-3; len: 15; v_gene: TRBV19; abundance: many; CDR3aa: CASRSAAGSGNTIYF; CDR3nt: TGTGCCAGTCGGAGCGCCGCCGGCTCTGGAAACACCATATATTTT
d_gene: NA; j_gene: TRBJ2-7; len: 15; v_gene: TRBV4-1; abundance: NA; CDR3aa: CASSQDQGLFYEQYF; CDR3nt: TGCGCCAGCAGCCAAGATCAGGGACTGTTCTACGAGCAGTACTTC
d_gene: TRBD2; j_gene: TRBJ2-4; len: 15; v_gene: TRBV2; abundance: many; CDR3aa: CASSATSGSMNIQYF; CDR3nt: TGTGCCAGCAGCGCGACTAGCGGGAGCATGAACATTCAGTACTTC
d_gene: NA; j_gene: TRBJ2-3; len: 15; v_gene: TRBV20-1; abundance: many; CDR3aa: CSAPLSSGRTDTQYF; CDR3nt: TGCAGTGCCCCCCTTTCCAGCGGCCGCACAGATACGCAGTATTTT
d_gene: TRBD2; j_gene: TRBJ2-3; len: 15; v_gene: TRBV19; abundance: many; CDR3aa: CASSALAGGTDTQYF; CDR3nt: TGTGCCAGTAGTGCCCTAGCGGGGGGCACAGATACGCAGTATTTT
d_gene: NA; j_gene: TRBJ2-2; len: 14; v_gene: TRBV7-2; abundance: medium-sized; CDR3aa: CASSLGTGTGELFF; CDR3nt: TGTGCCAGCAGCTTGGGTACAGGGACCGGGGAGCTGTTTTTT
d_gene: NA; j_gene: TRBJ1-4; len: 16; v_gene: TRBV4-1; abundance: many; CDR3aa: CASSPGHGGSVEKLFF; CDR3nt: TGCGCCAGCAGCCCCGGCCATGGGGGCTCGGTAGAAAAACTGTTTTTT
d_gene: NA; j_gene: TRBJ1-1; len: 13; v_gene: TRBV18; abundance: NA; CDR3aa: CASFRELNTEAFF; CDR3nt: TGTGCCAGCTTCCGCGAGCTGAACACTGAAGCTTTCTTT
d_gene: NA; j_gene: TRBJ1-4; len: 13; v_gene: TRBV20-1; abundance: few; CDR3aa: CSALGQLNEKLFF; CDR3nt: TGCAGTGCCCTTGGACAGCTTAATGAAAAACTGTTTTTT
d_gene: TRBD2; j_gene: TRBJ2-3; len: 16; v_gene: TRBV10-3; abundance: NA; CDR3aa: CAISDLSSGGADTQYF; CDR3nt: TGTGCCATCAGTGATCTGTCTAGCGGGGGGGCAGATACGCAGTATTTT
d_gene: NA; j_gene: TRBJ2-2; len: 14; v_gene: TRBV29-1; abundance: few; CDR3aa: CSVSRQADTGELFF; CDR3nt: TGCAGCGTCTCCCGACAGGCGGACACCGGGGAGCTGTTTTTT
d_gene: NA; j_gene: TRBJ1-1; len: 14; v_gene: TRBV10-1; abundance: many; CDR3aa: CASSERQVNTEAFF; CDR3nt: TGCGCCAGCAGTGAGCGACAGGTGAACACTGAAGCTTTCTTT
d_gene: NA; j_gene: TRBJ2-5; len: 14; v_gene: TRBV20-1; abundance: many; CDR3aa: CSASQTGLQETQYF; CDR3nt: TGCAGTGCTAGTCAGACCGGGCTCCAAGAGACCCAGTACTTC
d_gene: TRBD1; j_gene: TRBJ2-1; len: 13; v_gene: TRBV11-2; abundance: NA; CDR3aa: CASSPDRDNEQLF; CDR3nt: TGTGCCAGCAGCCCGGACAGGGACAATGAGCAGCTCTTC
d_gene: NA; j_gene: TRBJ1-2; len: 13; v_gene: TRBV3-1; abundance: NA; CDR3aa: CASSQSEGDGYTF; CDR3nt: TGTGCCAGCAGCCAAAGCGAGGGCGATGGCTACACCTTC
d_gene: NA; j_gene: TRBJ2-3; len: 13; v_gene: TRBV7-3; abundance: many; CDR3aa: CASSLHGADTQYF; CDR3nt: TGTGCCAGCAGCTTACATGGAGCAGATACGCAGTATTTT
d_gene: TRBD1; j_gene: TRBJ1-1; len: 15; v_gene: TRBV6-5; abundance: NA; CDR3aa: CASSYQTGSFTEAFF; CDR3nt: TGTGCCAGCAGTTATCAGACAGGGTCTTTCACTGAAGCTTTCTTT
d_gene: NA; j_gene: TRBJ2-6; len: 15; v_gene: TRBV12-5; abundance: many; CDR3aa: CASGLGQSGANVLTF; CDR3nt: TGTGCTAGTGGTTTGGGACAATCTGGGGCCAACGTCCTGACTTTC
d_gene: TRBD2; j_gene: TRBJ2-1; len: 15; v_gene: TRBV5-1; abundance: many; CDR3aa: CASSSAPAGGREQFF; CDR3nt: TGCGCCAGCAGCTCCGCGCCAGCGGGAGGGCGAGAGCAGTTCTTC
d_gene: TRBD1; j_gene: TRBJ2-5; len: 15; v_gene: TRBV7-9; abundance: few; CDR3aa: CVSSLGQGAVETQYF; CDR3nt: TGTGTCAGCAGCCTGGGACAGGGGGCGGTGGAGACCCAGTACTTC
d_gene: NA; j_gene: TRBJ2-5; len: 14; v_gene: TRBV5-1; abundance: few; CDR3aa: CASSLGPPGETQYF; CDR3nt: TGCGCCAGCAGCTTGGGACCCCCTGGAGAGACCCAGTACTTC
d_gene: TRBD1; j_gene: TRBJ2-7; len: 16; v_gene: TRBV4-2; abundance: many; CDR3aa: CASSQSDGQGPYEQYF; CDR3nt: TGTGCCAGCAGCCAGAGTGACGGACAGGGACCCTACGAGCAGTACTTC
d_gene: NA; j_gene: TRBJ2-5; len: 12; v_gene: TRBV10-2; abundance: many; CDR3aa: CASGSVQETQYF; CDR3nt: TGCGCCAGCGGGAGCGTTCAAGAGACCCAGTACTTC
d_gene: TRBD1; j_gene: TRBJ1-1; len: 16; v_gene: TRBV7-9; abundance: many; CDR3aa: CASSATPGQGNTEAFF; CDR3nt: TGTGCCAGCAGCGCTACCCCGGGACAGGGGAACACTGAAGCTTTCTTT